These 30 T cell receptor beta chains originate from one sample sequenced in a study of CD8 T cells in ankylosing spondylitis. TCRdb independently ran MiXCR on the 5' RACE reads; one entry per CDR3 protein. The top ten hold under 0.6% of the sample, which has around 770,000 distinct CDR3 sequences, approximately 12% seen once. Their target antigens are unknown. The study's findings and limits: Seemingly distinctive of ankylosing spondylitis blood was a TCR beta motif formed by eight highly homologous variants.

Source material: blood, either unsorted or a sorted T cell fraction (not recorded which). These receptors were obtained from a male donor with ankylosing spondylitis.

The chain is built from TRBV5-5 and TRBJ1-4; 8 nucleotides match TRBD1. The V gene's germline CDR1 is SGHKS and CDR2 YYEKEE (reference sequence). Trimming at V came to 3 bases and at J to 8 bases, leaving 9 bases not matched to a gene. This CDR3 spans 15 amino acids. The CDR3 region is CASSSYRGSSEKLFF. DNA of the CDR3: TGTGCCAGCAGCTCCTACAGGGGGAGTTCGGAAAAACTGTTTTTT.

There are many counts of this clonotype. The chain recombines TRBV20-1 with TRBJ1-2; TRBD1 aligns across 7 bases. J gave up 2 bases and V 5 bases, and 5 bases lay outside the gene matches. This CDR3 is 13 amino acids long. Germline CDR1 and CDR2: DFQATT and SNEGSKA (reference sequence). CDR3 loop: CSAHIQGNYGYTF. DNA of the CDR3: TGCAGTGCTCATATACAGGGGAACTATGGCTACACCTTC.

This clonotype showed up many times. The J gene is TRBJ1-2, the V gene TRBV5-1; D gene uncertain. Looked up from germline, CDR1 is SGHRS and CDR2 is YFSETQ. This CDR3 spans 12 amino acids. The V end lost 0 bases, the J end lost 7 bases, and 7 bases lay between the germline ends. The CDR3 region is CASSLGGPGYTF. The CDR3 DNA reads TGCGCCAGCAGCTTGGGAGGTCCTGGCTACACCTTC.

The genes are TRBV24-1 and TRBJ2-7; 9 nucleotides agree with TRBD1. Germline V gene lookup returns CDR1 KGHDR and CDR2 SFDVKD. The CDR3 totals 15 residues. V lost 4 bases and J lost 6; bases outside the gene matches: 9. The DNA for the CDR3 is TGTGCCACCAGTGACCCTGCGACAGGGGGAGGCGAGCAGTACTTC. Translating gives CATSDPATGGGEQYF.

This clonotype was recorded a few times. The chain is built from TRBV5-1 and TRBJ2-7; 8 nucleotides align to TRBD1. The CDR3 is 15 amino acids. V shed 2 bases, J shed 7 bases, and the junction held 11 bases outside the gene matches. Germline lookup yields CDR1 SGHRS and CDR2 YFSETQ. The CDR3 sequence is CASSFSGQGFEEQYF. The CDR3 nucleotides are TGCGCCAGCAGCTTCTCAGGACAGGGATTTGAAGAGCAGTACTTC.

On this clonotype: Possible read error: a much larger clone is one base away. The chain has TRBV5-1 and TRBJ2-1, with D uncertain. This CDR3 spans 15 amino acids. The germline V gene has CDR1 SGHRS and CDR2 YFSETQ. The DNA of the CDR3 is TGCCCCAGCAGCTTAGAGCTTACGTCCTACAATGAGCAGTTCTTC. Translated, it gives CPSSLELTSYNEQFF. The full variable domain, in which reference TRBV5-1 and TRBJ2-1 provide the parts outside the CDR3, is KAGVTQTPRYLIKTRGQQVTLSCSPISGHRSVSWYQQTPGQGLQFLFEYFSETQRNKGNFPGRFSGRQFSNSRSEMNVSTLELGDSALYLCPSSLELTSYNEQFFGPGTRLTVL.

At least ten counts were recorded for this clonotype. V gene TRBV12-3 or TRBV12-4 combines with J gene TRBJ2-3; no reliable D call. Trimming removed 6 bases at V and 1 base at J, with 2 bases between. This CDR3 is 11 amino acids long. The CDR3 sequence: CASRRTDTQYF. In nucleotides, the CDR3 is TGTGCCAGCAGGCGCACAGATACGCAGTATTTT.

This clonotype was observed at least ten times. The chain combines TRBV20-1 with TRBJ2-5, with D perhaps TRBD1 (6 bases). This CDR3 is built from 14 residues. Looked up from germline, CDR1 is DFQATT and CDR2 is SNEGSKA (reference sequence). Trimming stripped 5 bases from V and 0 bases from J, with 13 bases between. The CDR3 loop reads CSAGHREYQETQYF. CDR3 in DNA: TGCAGTGCTGGGCACAGGGAGTACCAAGAGACCCAGTACTTC.

The rearrangement links TRBV5-1 to TRBJ2-2; D possibly matches TRBD1 or TRBD2 (5 bases each). There are 15 residues in the CDR3. The germline V and J ends were trimmed by 4 bases and 4 bases, with 14 bases remaining between them. The V gene's germline CDR1 is SGHRS and CDR2 YFSETQ. The CDR3: CASSRTGGGTGELFF. DNA of the CDR3: TGCGCCAGCAGCAGGACTGGTGGGGGCACCGGGGAGCTGTTTTTT.

This clonotype was seen ten or more times. The rearrangement joins TRBV20-1 to TRBJ1-2; the match to TRBD1 covers 8 bases. Per the germline V gene, CDR1 is DFQATT and CDR2 is SNEGSKA (reference sequence). V lost 6 bases and J lost 7; bases outside the gene matches: 4. The CDR3 covers 11 residues. CDR3 protein: CSAGQGSGYTF. The DNA for the CDR3 is TGCAGTGCCGGACAGGGATCTGGCTACACCTTC.

This sequence joins TRBV6-1 and TRBJ2-3, with D possibly being TRBD2 (5 bases). Trimming took off 4 bases at V and 4 bases at J, with 12 bases between the two ends. CDR3 length: 14 residues. CDR1 MNHNS and CDR2 SASEGT come from the germline V gene. CDR3 coding DNA: TGTGCCAGCAGTGTTCCCCTGGGAGCAGATACGCAGTATTTT. Protein product: CASSVPLGADTQYF.

As concerns this clonotype: It may be a read error: a sequence one base away is much more abundant. The chain carries TRBV6-1 and TRBJ2-2; D remains ambiguous. CDR3 length: 14 residues. The germline V gene has CDR1 MNHNS and CDR2 SASEGT. CDR3: CTSSTPGLTGELFF. The CDR3 coding sequence is TGTACCAGCAGTACCCCCGGGTTGACCGGGGAGCTGTTTTTT.

Only a few counts were recorded for this clonotype. V and J are TRBV4-3 and TRBJ2-7; 9 nucleotides match TRBD1. The CDR3 totals 16 residues. The junction had 7 bases not matched to a gene; V was cut back by 2 bases and J by 2 bases. Germline assignment: CDR1 LGHNA and CDR2 YSLEER. CDR3 region: CASSQTPGQGTYEQYF. The CDR3 DNA sequence: TGCGCCAGCAGCCAAACCCCGGGACAGGGTACCTACGAGCAGTACTTC.

As for this clonotype: The junction departs from germline at one end; a sequencing error may be responsible. The gene calls are TRBV6-1 and TRBJ1-5, with D tentatively TRBD1 (5 bases). Per germline, CDR1 MNHNS and CDR2 SASEGT. This CDR3 has 14 residues. Here the CDR3 reads CASSRYPGPQHQHF. The CDR3 DNA reads TGTGCCAGCAGTCGTTACCCGGGACCCCAGCACCAGCATTTT.

This clonotype was picked up a small number of times. The CDR3 sequence is CASSSTDSNQPQHF. The CDR3 DNA is TGTGCCAGCAGTTCAACTGATAGCAATCAGCCCCAGCATTTT. The chain is built from TRBV12-3 or TRBV12-4 and TRBJ1-5; the D is unclear. The CDR3 spans 14 residues. With 4 bases removed from V and 0 bases from J, the gap between germline ends came to 7 bases.

The CDR3 region is CSARLGGRTLHF. As DNA, the CDR3 is TGCAGTGCTAGATTGGGTGGGAGGACCCTCCACTTT. The chain joins TRBV20-1 to TRBJ1-6; unclear D gene. V shed 2 bases and J shed 14 bases, with 13 bases lying between them. CDR1 and CDR2 from the germline V gene are DFQATT and SNEGSKA (reference sequence). The CDR3 contains 12 residues.

The chain carries TRBV28 and TRBJ2-1; D ambiguous. Trimming removed 5 bases from V and 10 bases from J, with 12 bases in between. Per germline, CDR1 MDHEN and CDR2 SYDVKM. The CDR3 covers 12 residues. The CDR3 DNA is TGTGCCAGCAGTCGATACTCGGTAGAGCAGTTCTTC. It specifies CASSRYSVEQFF.

This clonotype was seen many times. This sequence joins TRBV20-1 and TRBJ1-5; 7 bases map to TRBD1. The V segment lost 5 bases and the J segment 3 bases; nucleotides outside the gene matches: 4. The CDR3 is 13 amino acids. Germline CDR1 DFQATT, CDR2 SNEGSKA (reference sequence). This CDR3 reads CSARQGINQPQHF. CDR3 sequence (DNA): TGCAGTGCTCGACAGGGAATCAATCAGCCCCAGCATTTT.

This clonotype was counted ten times or more. The J gene is TRBJ2-7, the V gene TRBV5-1; 7 bases agree with TRBD1. This CDR3 is built from 14 residues. Losses at the gene ends were 6 bases for V and 2 bases for J; bases not matched to a gene: 8. Germline lookup yields CDR1 SGHRS and CDR2 YFSETQ. CDR3 sequence reads: CASTLEGAPYEQYF. CDR3 DNA: TGCGCCAGCACCCTAGAGGGGGCACCCTACGAGCAGTACTTC.

In this sample, this clonotype turned up a few times. The gene calls are TRBV10-3 and TRBJ1-2; weak D call: TRBD1 (6 bases). V was trimmed by 3 bases and J by 8 bases, leaving 13 bases between them. CDR1 is ENHRY, CDR2 SYGVKD, per germline. The CDR3 is made up of 13 amino acids. DNA for the CDR3: TGTGCCATCAGTGAACCCGGGGGCGCCGGCTACACCTTC. Residues: CAISEPGGAGYTF.

In this sample, this clonotype turned up a few times. The V and J genes are TRBV5-1 and TRBJ2-5; D gene uncertain. V was pared by 4 bases and J by 2 bases, with 9 bases between. This CDR3 region has 13 residues. CDR1 and CDR2 (germline): SGHRS, YFSETQ. The CDR3 is CASSRSQQETQYF. CDR3 nucleotide sequence: TGCGCCAGCAGCCGATCCCAACAAGAGACCCAGTACTTC.

This clonotype was seen only a few times. The chain uses TRBV28 and TRBJ1-6, with 8 nucleotides matching TRBD1. The CDR3 is 15 residues long. Trimming at V came to 4 bases and at J to 8 bases, leaving 7 bases not matched to a gene. Germline V gives CDR1 MDHEN, CDR2 SYDVKM. The CDR3 here is CASSWTGQGHSPLHF. CDR3 sequence (DNA): TGTGCCAGCAGTTGGACAGGGCAGGGACATTCACCCCTCCACTTT.

This clonotype has just a few counts. CDR3 DNA sequence: TGTGCCAGCAGCCCAGAAAGGACAGTTGGCTACACCTTC. Its translation is CASSPERTVGYTF. This chain links TRBV7-2 with TRBJ1-2, with TRBD1 as a possible D gene (6 bases). Germline V CDR1 and CDR2: SGHTA, FQGNSA. Trimming stripped 5 bases from V and 7 bases from J, with 14 bases between. The CDR3 extends over 13 amino acids.

The chain combines TRBV11-2 with TRBJ2-1; 7 nucleotides agree with TRBD2. The CDR3 has 16 amino acids. Germline-derived CDR1 and CDR2 are SGHAT and FQNNGV. With V trimmed by 4 bases and J by 0 bases, 6 bases remained unmatched. The CDR3 DNA is TGTGCCAGCAGCTCTTTGCTAGCGGACTCCTACAATGAGCAGTTCTTC. Translated: CASSSLLADSYNEQFF.

There are many counts of this clonotype. V is TRBV28 and J is TRBJ2-2, with D hard to call. CDR3 length: 15 amino acids. Trimming took 5 bases from V and 0 from J, leaving 10 bases between them. Germline assignment: CDR1 MDHEN and CDR2 SYDVKM. CDR3 DNA: TGTGCCAGCAGTACCAGACGGGCGAACACCGGGGAGCTGTTTTTT. Its translation is CASSTRRANTGELFF.

This chain links TRBV7-3 with TRBJ2-3; the match to TRBD2 covers 16 bases. CDR3 length: 18 amino acids. Germline lookup yields CDR1 SGHTA and CDR2 FQGTGA. The J segment lost 1 base and the V segment lost 4 bases, leaving 5 bases of the junction unmatched. The CDR3 DNA is TGTGCCAGCAGCTCGGGACTAGCGGGGGGGCCAGGCACAGATACGCAGTATTTT. It yields the protein CASSSGLAGGPGTDTQYF. The variable domain in full, completed from reference TRBV7-3 and TRBJ2-3, reads GAGVSQTPSNKVTEKGKYVELRCDPISGHTALYWYRQSLGQGPEFLIYFQGTGAADDSGLPNDRFFAVRPEGSVSTLKIQRTERGDSAVYLCASSSGLAGGPGTDTQYFGPGTRLTVL.

This clonotype was recorded a few times. This chain links TRBV2 with TRBJ1-6; D is possibly TRBD1 (5 bases). Looked up from germline, CDR1 is SNHLY and CDR2 is FYNNEI. The CDR3 covers 15 residues. The germline V and J ends were trimmed by 2 bases and 7 bases, with 12 bases remaining between them. Here the CDR3 reads CASSETARENSPLHF. CDR3 DNA sequence: TGTGCCAGCAGTGAAACCGCCAGGGAGAATTCACCCCTCCACTTT.

In its sample, this clonotype was seen many times. The chain has TRBV6-6 and TRBJ2-4; the D is unclear. The CDR3 sequence is 13 residues long. V gave up 6 bases and J gave up 11 bases, with 17 bases separating them. Germline V lookup: CDR1 MNHNY, CDR2 SVGAGI (reference sequence). CDR3 residues: CASRLQTDEFQYF. The CDR3 DNA reads as TGTGCCAGCAGATTACAGACCGACGAATTTCAGTACTTC.

This clonotype was detected many times. V usage is TRBV29-1 and J usage is TRBJ1-3; D is ambiguous. CDR3 length: 13 amino acids. Germline CDR1 SQVTM, CDR2 ANQGSEA. The ends were cut back, 4 bases at V and 4 bases at J, with 11 bases in the middle. DNA of the CDR3: TGCAGCGTTGGCGGACTGGGAGGAAACACCATATATTTT. This codes for CSVGGLGGNTIYF.

This clonotype has more than one count but fewer than ten. The chain combines TRBV20-1 with TRBJ2-1; no reliable D call. The germline V and J ends were trimmed by 6 bases and 0 bases, with 12 bases remaining between them. Germline-derived CDR1 and CDR2 are DFQATT and SNEGSKA (reference sequence). This CDR3 region has 14 residues. The CDR3 DNA reads TGCAGTGCAGCTAAGTCTCCCTCCTACAATGAGCAGTTCTTC. It codes for CSAAKSPSYNEQFF.